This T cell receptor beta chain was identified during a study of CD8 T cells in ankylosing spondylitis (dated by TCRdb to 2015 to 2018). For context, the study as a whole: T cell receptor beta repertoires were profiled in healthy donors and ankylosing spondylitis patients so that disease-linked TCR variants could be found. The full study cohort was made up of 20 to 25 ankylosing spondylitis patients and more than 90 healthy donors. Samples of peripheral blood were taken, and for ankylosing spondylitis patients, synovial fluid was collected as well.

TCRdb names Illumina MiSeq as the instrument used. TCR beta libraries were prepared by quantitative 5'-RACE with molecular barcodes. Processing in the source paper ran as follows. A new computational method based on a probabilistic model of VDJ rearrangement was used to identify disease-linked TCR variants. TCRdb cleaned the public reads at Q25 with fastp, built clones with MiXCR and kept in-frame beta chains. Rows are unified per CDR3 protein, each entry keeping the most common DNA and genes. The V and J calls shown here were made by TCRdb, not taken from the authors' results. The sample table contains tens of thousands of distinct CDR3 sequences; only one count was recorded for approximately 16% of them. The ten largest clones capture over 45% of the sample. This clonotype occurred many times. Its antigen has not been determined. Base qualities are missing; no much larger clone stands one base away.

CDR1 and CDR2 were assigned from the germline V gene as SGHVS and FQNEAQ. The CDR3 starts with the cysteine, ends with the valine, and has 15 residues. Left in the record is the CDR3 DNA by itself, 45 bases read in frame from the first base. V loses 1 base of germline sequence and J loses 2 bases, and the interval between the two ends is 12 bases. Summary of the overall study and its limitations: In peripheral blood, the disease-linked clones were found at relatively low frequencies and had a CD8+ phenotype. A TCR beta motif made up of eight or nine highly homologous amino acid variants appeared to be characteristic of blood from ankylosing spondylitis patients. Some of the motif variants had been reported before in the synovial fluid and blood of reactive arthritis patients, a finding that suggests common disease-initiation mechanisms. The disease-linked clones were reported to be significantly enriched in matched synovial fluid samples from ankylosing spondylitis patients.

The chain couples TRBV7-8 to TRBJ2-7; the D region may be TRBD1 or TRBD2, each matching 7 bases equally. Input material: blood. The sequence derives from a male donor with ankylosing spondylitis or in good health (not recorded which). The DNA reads TGTGCCAGCAGCTTAGGGGGGGGACAGACCTACGAGCAGTACGTC. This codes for CASSLGGGQTYEQYV.